This T cell receptor beta chain originates from a study of blood T cell repertoires in COVID-19. This CDR3 spans 12 amino acids. Germline values: CDR1 SQVTM, CDR2 ANQGSEA. The V segment lost 4 bases and the J segment 5 bases; nucleotides outside the gene matches: 3. Original analysis: For nucleated cells, counts were estimated from reference gene primer amplification. Sequencing used immunoSEQ multiplex PCR; TCRdb keeps in-frame clones, though not all of them. That table supplies the V and J calls and clone size; D and trimming were determined from the DNA. Among about 200,000 clones, approximately 85% were seen once, and the ten largest hold around 5.2%.

This TCR derives from a woman over 75 with acute or convalescent COVID-19. The chain combines TRBV29-1 with TRBJ2-5; 8 nucleotides match TRBD2. The sequenced material came from peripheral blood. CDR3 DNA: TGCAGCGTTGTTTCTAGCGGGGAGACCCAGTACTTC. Translating it yields CSVVSSGETQYF.